The 12 T cell receptor beta chains below were found in one sample sequenced in a study of graft-versus-host responses after intestinal transplantation. Using immunoSEQ multiplex PCR, the repertoire was profiled, and TCRdb retains in-frame clones only, with some absent. The data contain around 13,000 clones, 93% of them singletons. Sequenced here: PBMCs, sampled 1032 days after intestinal transplantation. The receptors come from a human patient who received an intestinal transplant, so some T cells may come from the graft donor.

V and J are TRBV6-4 and TRBJ2-3; 10 positions match TRBD2. This CDR3 has 15 amino acids. After removal of 2 bases from V and 6 bases from J, the junction contained 5 bases not matched to a gene. CDR1 and CDR2 from the germline V gene are MRHNA and SNTAGT. The CDR3 region has the DNA TGTGCCAGCAGTGACACAGCGGGGGGGCCCGATACGCAGTATTTT. As protein: CASSDTAGGPDTQYF.

The chain carries TRBV29-1 and TRBJ2-7, with D possibly being TRBD1 or TRBD2 (5 bases each). Looked up from germline, CDR1 is SQVTM and CDR2 is ANQGSEA. V dropped 5 bases and J dropped 3 bases, with 17 bases sitting between them. The CDR3 has 14 residues. DNA of the CDR3: TGCAGCGTTATACAAAGGGACGGAAACTACGAGCAGTACTTC. Translating gives CSVIQRDGNYEQYF.

The genes are TRBV6-9 and TRBJ2-3, with D unclear. This CDR3 region has 14 residues. Germline loops: CDR1 MNHGY, CDR2 SVAAGI. V lost 3 bases to trimming and J lost 6 bases, with 13 bases between them. DNA of the CDR3: TGTGCCAGCAGTTACGGAGATTGGGCCGATACGCAGTATTTT. Its translation: CASSYGDWADTQYF.

The chain carries TRBV6-5 and TRBJ2-7; D might be TRBD1 (6 bases). Trimming took off 7 bases at V and 0 bases at J, with 7 bases between the two ends. Germline V gives CDR1 MNHEY, CDR2 SVGAGI. CDR3 size: 12 residues. The CDR3 spells CASKGDSYEQYF. In nucleotides, the CDR3 is TGTGCCAGCAAGGGGGACTCCTACGAGCAGTACTTC.

The chain combines TRBV4-1 with TRBJ2-4, with TRBD2 matching 8 bases. CDR3 size: 19 residues. Germline trimming cut 0 bases from V and 1 base from J; bases unmatched to any gene: 11. CDR1 MGHRA and CDR2 YSYEKL come from the germline V gene. The CDR3 DNA is TGCGCCAGCAGCCAAGATATTTCGGGGGGGCTTCTCGCCAAAAACATTCAGTACTTC. It specifies CASSQDISGGLLAKNIQYF.

The chain combines TRBV27 with TRBJ1-4; D not certain. V gave up 4 bases and J gave up 5 bases, with 11 bases separating them. This CDR3 is 14 amino acids long. Germline lookup yields CDR1 MNHEY and CDR2 SMNVEV (reference sequence). CDR3 protein: CASSSPGFNEKLFF. The CDR3 DNA follows: TGTGCCAGCAGTTCCCCGGGATTCAATGAAAAACTGTTTTTT.

V gene TRBV10-1 combines with J gene TRBJ2-7; 10 bases agree with TRBD1. Germline values: CDR1 WNHNN, CDR2 SYGVQD (reference sequence). This CDR3 comprises 14 residues. V was clipped by 4 bases and J by 6 bases; unmatched bases: 6. The CDR3 bases are TGCGCCAGCAGTGCGGGACAGGGGACAGGCGAGCAGTACTTC. Its protein is CASSAGQGTGEQYF.

This chain connects TRBV7-8 to TRBJ2-5; no definite D call. There are 12 residues in the CDR3. Trimming left V 1 base short and J 5 bases short, with 5 bases between. The germline V gene has CDR1 SGHVS and CDR2 FQNEAQ. CDR3 DNA: TGTGCCAGCAGCTTAGGGAGTGAGACCCAGTACTTC. As protein: CASSLGSETQYF.

This chain connects TRBV6-4 to TRBJ2-2; D gene ambiguous. CDR3 length: 13 residues. Germline V gene sequence: CDR1 MRHNA, CDR2 SNTAGT. Trimming took off 3 bases at V and 1 base at J, with 3 bases between the two ends. This CDR3 is CASSEGNTGELFF. CDR3 nucleotides: TGTGCCAGCAGTGAGGGGAACACCGGGGAGCTGTTTTTT.

This clone was counted only a few times. This sequence joins TRBV7-9 and TRBJ2-5, with D uncertain. The CDR3 spans 11 residues. The germline V gene encodes CDR1 SEHNR and CDR2 FQNEAQ (reference sequence). V shed 8 bases and J shed 4 bases, with 8 bases lying between them. As DNA, the CDR3 is TGTGCCAGCGGCCTCGGAGAGACCCAGTACTTC. Translated, it gives CASGLGETQYF.

The chain combines TRBV5-8 with TRBJ1-5; D may be TRBD1 (5 bases). This CDR3 comprises 13 residues. V lost 4 bases and J lost 6, with 11 bases in between. Germline V gene lookup returns CDR1 SGHTS and CDR2 YDEGEE. The CDR3 spells CASSPGEGQPQHF. The CDR3 nucleotides are TGTGCCAGCAGCCCGGGGGAGGGTCAGCCCCAGCATTTT. Looking up the rest from reference TRBV5-8 and TRBJ1-5 gives the full variable domain: EAGVTQSPTHLIKTRGQQATLRCSPISGHTSVYWYQQALGLGLQFLLWYDEGEERNRGNFPPRFSGRQFPNYSSELNVNALELEDSALYLCASSPGEGQPQHFGDGTRLSIL.

This chain joins TRBV9 and TRBJ2-3, with 7 bases lining up with TRBD1. V trimming: 0 bases; J trimming: 2 bases; junction bases outside the gene matches: 3. The CDR3 covers 15 residues. Germline values: CDR1 SGDLS, CDR2 YYNGEE. This chain's CDR3 is CASSVGDRVTDTQYF. The DNA for the CDR3 is TGTGCCAGCAGCGTAGGTGACAGGGTCACAGATACGCAGTATTTT.